These 22 T cell receptor beta chains were sequenced from one sample in a study of radiotherapy plus CTLA-4 blockade in lung cancer. The method was immunoSEQ multiplex PCR; TCRdb's version includes in-frame clones alone and lacks a portion of them. This table has around 37,000 clones, roughly three quarters appearing once. Sequencing used peripheral blood, obtained from a patient treated with radiotherapy plus ipilimumab. Receptors originate from a human donor with non-small cell lung cancer that progressed on radiotherapy plus ipilimumab.

V usage is TRBV2 and J usage is TRBJ1-1; D is unresolved. V was trimmed by 1 base and J by 3 bases, leaving 6 bases between them. The CDR3 is 13 amino acids. Germline CDR1 SNHLY, CDR2 FYNNEI. The chain's CDR3 is CASSEERDTEAFF. CDR3 sequence (DNA): TGTGCCAGCAGTGAAGAGAGGGACACTGAAGCTTTCTTT.

This clone has just one count. The rearrangement links TRBV18 to TRBJ2-2; TRBD2 matches 10 bases. Germline V gives CDR1 KGHSH, CDR2 LQKENI. V trimming: 4 bases; J trimming: 1 base; junction bases outside the gene matches: 3. The CDR3 extends over 16 amino acids. The CDR3 sequence is CASSLSSGRNTGELFF. The CDR3 coding sequence is TGTGCCAGCTCACTTTCTAGCGGGAGGAACACCGGGGAGCTGTTTTTT.

The V call is TRBV7-9, the J call TRBJ2-2, with 7 bases identical to TRBD1. In germline, CDR1 is SEHNR, CDR2 FQNEAQ (reference sequence). This CDR3 is built from 13 residues. The ends lost 3 bases at V and 5 bases at J; junction bases unmatched: 0. The CDR3 region has the DNA TGTGCCAGCAGCTTGACAGGGACCGGGGAGCTGTTTTTT. Its protein product is CASSLTGTGELFF.

The chain carries TRBV4-1 and TRBJ2-4, with TRBD2 as a possible D gene (6 bases). V was pared by 1 base and J by 6 bases, with 10 bases between. In germline, CDR1 is MGHRA, CDR2 YSYEKL. CDR3 length: 14 amino acids. Here the CDR3 DNA reads TGCGCCAGCAGCCAAGTTAGCGGCGGAAACATTCAGTACTTC. Encoded protein: CASSQVSGGNIQYF.

A single count supports this clone. This chain uses TRBV7-3 with TRBJ2-2, with 14 bases that match TRBD2. Germline V gives CDR1 SGHTA, CDR2 FQGTGA. V shed 4 bases, J shed 5 bases, and the junction held 3 bases outside the gene matches. This CDR3 region has 16 residues. The CDR3 DNA follows: TGTGCCAGCAGCTCGGGACTAGCGGGAGCAACCGGGGAGCTGTTTTTT. Translated, it gives CASSSGLAGATGELFF. The full variable domain, in which reference TRBV7-3 and TRBJ2-2 provide the parts outside the CDR3, is GAGVSQTPSNKVTEKGKYVELRCDPISGHTALYWYRQSLGQGPEFLIYFQGTGAADDSGLPNDRFFAVRPEGSVSTLKIQRTERGDSAVYLCASSSGLAGATGELFFGEGSRLTVL.

This sequence joins TRBV6-1 and TRBJ1-2, with D unclear. The V gene lost 8 bases and the J gene lost 3 bases, with 19 bases spanning the gap. Germline values: CDR1 MNHNS, CDR2 SASEGT. This CDR3 is 15 amino acids long. The CDR3 DNA is TGTGCCAGCTCATTAGGACTCGACGGGGACTATGGCTACACCTTC. It encodes CASSLGLDGDYGYTF.

V usage is TRBV5-1 and J usage is TRBJ1-2, with D unresolved. The CDR3 consists of 14 residues. V shed 2 bases and J shed 7 bases, with 15 bases lying between them. Per germline, CDR1 SGHRS and CDR2 YFSETQ. In DNA, the CDR3 is TGCGCCAGCAGCTTCAGAGAGGGAGCGAGTGGCTACACCTTC. Translated, it gives CASSFREGASGYTF.

In its sample, this clone was seen once. The chain carries TRBV19 and TRBJ1-1; 7 nucleotides align to TRBD1. Germline loops: CDR1 LNHDA, CDR2 SQIVND (reference sequence). The CDR3 consists of 12 residues. V lost 5 bases to trimming and J lost 7 bases; unmatched junction nucleotides: 4. CDR3 sequence reads: CASSVYRGEAFF. The CDR3 DNA sequence: TGTGCCAGTAGTGTTTACAGGGGTGAAGCTTTCTTT.

This clone was observed once. V gene TRBV18 combines with J gene TRBJ2-7; possibly TRBD1 or TRBD2 for D (6 bases each). Germline V gene sequence: CDR1 KGHSH, CDR2 LQKENI. V lost 3 bases, J lost 2 bases, and 14 bases lay in between. The CDR3 runs to 15 residues. The CDR3 here is CASSPPQGGPYEQYF. CDR3 sequence (DNA): TGTGCCAGCTCACCCCCACAGGGAGGACCCTACGAGCAGTACTTC.

The chain joins TRBV4-2 to TRBJ2-1; tentative D call: TRBD2 (6 bases). The CDR3 has 16 residues. V was trimmed by 0 bases and J by 2 bases, leaving 11 bases between them. CDR1 LGHNA and CDR2 YNFKEQ come from the germline V gene. The CDR3, as DNA: TGTGCCAGCAGCCAAGATTACGGGAGACCCTACAATGAGCAGTTCTTC. Translation gives CASSQDYGRPYNEQFF.

The chain combines TRBV27 with TRBJ1-6, with 10 bases matching TRBD1. The CDR3 is 15 amino acids. Germline-derived CDR1 and CDR2 are MNHEY and SMNVEV (reference sequence). V trimming: 6 bases; J trimming: 9 bases; junction bases outside the gene matches: 8. The CDR3 nucleotides read TGTGCCAGCAGGTTGGCGGGGACAGGGGTTTCACCCCTCCACTTT. This translates into CASRLAGTGVSPLHF.

V and J are TRBV7-9 and TRBJ2-1; the match to TRBD2 covers 7 bases. Germline V lookup: CDR1 SEHNR, CDR2 FQNEAQ (reference sequence). Trimming took 5 bases from V and 1 from J; bases not matched to a gene: 11. The CDR3 has 17 amino acids. The CDR3 DNA sequence: TGTGCCAGCAGCCCCCTAGTTGGGGGGGGATCCTACAATGAGCAGTTCTTC. Translating it yields CASSPLVGGGSYNEQFF.

This clone occurred a few times. The chain links TRBV7-8 to TRBJ2-7; 9 bases fit TRBD1. Germline loops: CDR1 SGHVS, CDR2 FQNEAQ. The CDR3 has 15 residues. With V trimmed by 6 bases and J by 4 bases, 10 bases remained unmatched. Here the CDR3 DNA reads TGTGCCAGCAGTCGAACAGGGGGCACGTTATACGAGCAGTACTTC. This sequence encodes CASSRTGGTLYEQYF. The full variable domain, rest sourced from reference TRBV7-8 and TRBJ2-7, is GAGVSQSPRYKVAKRGQDVALRCDPISGHVSLFWYQQALGQGPEFLTYFQNEAQLDKSGLPSDRFFAERPEGSVSTLKIQRTQQEDSAVYLCASSRTGGTLYEQYFGPGTRLTVT.

The V call is TRBV7-2, the J call TRBJ2-3, with D uncertain. This CDR3 has 12 residues. V lost 5 bases, J lost 5 bases, and 8 bases lay in between. Germline-derived CDR1 and CDR2 are SGHTA and FQGNSA. The CDR3 region is CASSPLRDTQYF. Here the CDR3 DNA reads TGTGCCAGCAGCCCCCTTAGAGATACGCAGTATTTT.

The chain is built from TRBV25-1 and TRBJ2-2, with D maybe TRBD2 (6 bases). V gave up 6 bases and J gave up 7 bases, with 15 bases separating them. The CDR3 loop spans 14 amino acids. Germline CDR1 is MGHDK and CDR2 is SYGVNS. DNA of the CDR3: TGTGCCAGCAGGGGGTTTGGGGGGAACGGGGAGCTGTTTTTT. As protein: CASRGFGGNGELFF.

V gene TRBV29-1 combines with J gene TRBJ2-5, with TRBD1 identical over 7 bases. Germline V CDR1 and CDR2: SQVTM, ANQGSEA. The trim removed 6 bases at V and 1 base at J, leaving 5 bases unmatched. The CDR3 consists of 13 residues. In DNA, the CDR3 is TGCAGCGTCGGACAGGCGCCCCAAGAGACCCAGTACTTC. Residues: CSVGQAPQETQYF.

The rearrangement links TRBV10-3 to TRBJ2-7, with 10 bases that match TRBD1. CDR1 is ENHRY, CDR2 SYGVKD, per germline. This CDR3 has 13 residues. Losses at the gene ends were 4 bases for V and 10 bases for J; bases not matched to a gene: 7. The CDR3 coding sequence is TGTGCCATCAGTGGCGGACAGGGGGGAATTCAGTACTTC. Amino acid sequence: CAISGGQGGIQYF.

This clone was detected a few times. The chain joins TRBV27 to TRBJ2-1; the match to TRBD2 covers 13 bases. Germline CDR1 is MNHEY and CDR2 is SMNVEV (reference sequence). V trimming: 11 bases; J trimming: 0 bases; junction bases outside the gene matches: 7. There are 16 residues in the CDR3. This CDR3 is CAVGTSGASSYNEQFF. In DNA, the CDR3 is TGTGCCGTCGGGACTAGCGGGGCTAGCTCCTACAATGAGCAGTTCTTC.

The chain couples TRBV5-4 to TRBJ2-3; D call uncertain. Germline CDR1 SGHNT, CDR2 YYREEE (reference sequence). The CDR3 has 15 residues. V dropped 4 bases and J dropped 2 bases, with 14 bases sitting between them. CDR3: CASSGPVLSTDTQYF. The CDR3 DNA is TGTGCCAGCAGCGGACCCGTCTTATCCACAGATACGCAGTATTTT. The complete variable domain, with remaining parts taken from reference TRBV5-4 and TRBJ2-3, reads ETGVTQSPTHLIKTRGQQVTLRCSSQSGHNTVSWYQQALGQGPQFIFQYYREEENGRGNFPPRFSGLQFPNYSSELNVNALELDDSALYLCASSGPVLSTDTQYFGPGTRLTVL.

CDR3 coding DNA: TGTGCCAGCAGTAAGGGCGGGAGACCTAATGAAAAACTGTTTTTT. As protein: CASSKGGRPNEKLFF. V and J are TRBV2 and TRBJ1-4; unclear D gene. The germline gives CDR1 SNHLY, CDR2 FYNNEI. V was shortened by 5 bases and J by 3 bases, with 13 bases between the two germline ends. The length of the CDR3 is 15 residues. Drawing the rest from reference TRBV2 and TRBJ1-4, the complete variable domain is EPEVTQTPSHQVTQMGQEVILRCVPISNHLYFYWYRQILGQKVEFLVSFYNNEISEKSEIFDDQFSVERPDGSNFTLKIRSTKLEDSAMYFCASSKGGRPNEKLFFGSGTQLSVL.

This chain connects TRBV13 to TRBJ2-7; perhaps TRBD1 as D (5 bases). Trimming removed 0 bases at V and 2 bases at J, with 17 bases between. The CDR3 is 17 amino acids. Germline-derived CDR1 and CDR2 are PRHDT and FYEKMQ (reference sequence). CDR3 region: CASSLGFLPGPTYEQYF. The CDR3 region has the DNA TGTGCCAGCAGCTTAGGTTTTCTCCCAGGGCCTACCTACGAGCAGTACTTC. The full variable domain, its missing parts supplied by reference TRBV13 and TRBJ2-7, is AAGVIQSPRHLIKEKRETATLKCYPIPRHDTVYWYQQGPGQDPQFLISFYEKMQSDKGSIPDRFSAQQFSDYHSELNMSSLELGDSALYFCASSLGFLPGPTYEQYFGPGTRLTVT.

This clone came up once. V is TRBV6-5 and J is TRBJ1-6; the D is unclear. Germline V gene data show CDR1 as MNHEY and CDR2 as SVGAGI. The CDR3 is 13 amino acids. V was clipped by 2 bases and J by 9 bases, with 8 bases between them. The CDR3 is CASSYRAGSPLHF. The CDR3 DNA follows: TGTGCCAGCAGTTACAGGGCCGGTTCACCCCTCCACTTT.